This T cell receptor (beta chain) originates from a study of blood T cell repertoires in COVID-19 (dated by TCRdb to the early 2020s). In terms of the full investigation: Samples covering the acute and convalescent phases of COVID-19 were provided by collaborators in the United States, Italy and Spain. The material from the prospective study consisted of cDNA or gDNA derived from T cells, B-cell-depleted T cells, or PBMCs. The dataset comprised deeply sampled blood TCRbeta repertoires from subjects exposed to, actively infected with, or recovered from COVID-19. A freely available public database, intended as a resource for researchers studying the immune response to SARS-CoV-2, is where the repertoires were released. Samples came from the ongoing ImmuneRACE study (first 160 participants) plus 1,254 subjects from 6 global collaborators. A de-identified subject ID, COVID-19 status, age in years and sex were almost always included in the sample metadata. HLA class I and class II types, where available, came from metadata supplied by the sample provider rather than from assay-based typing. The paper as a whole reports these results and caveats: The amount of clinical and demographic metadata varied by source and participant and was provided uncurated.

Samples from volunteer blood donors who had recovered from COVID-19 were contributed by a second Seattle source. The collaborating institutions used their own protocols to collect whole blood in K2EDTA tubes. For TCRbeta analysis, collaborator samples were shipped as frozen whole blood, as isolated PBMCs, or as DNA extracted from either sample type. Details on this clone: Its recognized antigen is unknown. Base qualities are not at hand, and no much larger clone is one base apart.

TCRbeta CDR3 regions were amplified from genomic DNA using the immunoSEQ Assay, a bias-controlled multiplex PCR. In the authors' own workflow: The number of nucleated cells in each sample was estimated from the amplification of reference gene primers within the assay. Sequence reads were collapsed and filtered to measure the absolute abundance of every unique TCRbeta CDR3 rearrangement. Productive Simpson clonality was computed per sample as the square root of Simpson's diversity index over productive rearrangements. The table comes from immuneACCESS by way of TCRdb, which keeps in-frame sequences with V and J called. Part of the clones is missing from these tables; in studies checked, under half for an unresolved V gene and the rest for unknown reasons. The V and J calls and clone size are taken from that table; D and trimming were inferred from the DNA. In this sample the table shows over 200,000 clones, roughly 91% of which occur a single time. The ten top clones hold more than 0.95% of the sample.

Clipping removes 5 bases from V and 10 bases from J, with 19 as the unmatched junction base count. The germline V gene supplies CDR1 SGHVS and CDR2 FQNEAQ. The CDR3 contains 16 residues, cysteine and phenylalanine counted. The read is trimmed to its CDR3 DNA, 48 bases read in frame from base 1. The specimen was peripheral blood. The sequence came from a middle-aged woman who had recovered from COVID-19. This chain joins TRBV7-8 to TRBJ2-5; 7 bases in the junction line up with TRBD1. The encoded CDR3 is CASSPPSGTVPVGQYF. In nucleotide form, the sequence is TGTGCCAGCAGCCCCCCCTCAGGGACAGTCCCTGTGGGCCAGTACTTC.